The rows below give T cell receptor beta chains drawn from one sample of a study of cytotoxic CD8 clonotypes in ibrutinib-treated CLL. The repertoire was sequenced with immunoSEQ multiplex PCR; TCRdb's copy has only in-frame clones and lacks some. The sample holds around 97,000 clones; 60% to 80% are singletons and the top ten take 32%. The sample was PBMCs, taken after 12 months of ibrutinib treatment. The receptors were sampled from a human donor with chronic lymphocytic leukemia. The CDR3 runs from the conserved cysteine through the conserved F or W. Clone size appears in some rows only: once, few, many, or a class for an expanded clone.

>TRBV11-1|NA|TRBJ2-1
CASSLVTGGSYNEQFF
>TRBV30|few|TRBJ1-2
CAWSSQGGSGYTF
>TRBV18|NA|TRBJ2-7
CASSPRAGAAYEQYF
>TRBV28|NA|TRBJ1-5
CASSLTNQPQHF
>TRBV6-5|NA|TRBJ2-5
CASSLGQGRGETQYF
>TRBV11-3|NA|TRBJ2-7
CASSPGGGGGYEQYF
>TRBV5-4|few|TRBJ1-6
CASSMTGGDSPLHF
>TRBV30|few|TRBJ1-1
CAWSTDSTGFF
>TRBV4-1|NA|TRBJ1-6
CASSQEGDRGRSSPLHF
>TRBV6-6|once|TRBJ1-5
CASSPQGLTNQPQHF
>TRBV7-2|NA|TRBJ1-1
CASSLGSMNTEAFF
>TRBV10-1|NA|TRBJ1-1
CASSASKNTEAFF
>TRBV4-1|NA|TRBJ2-7
CASSPGQGMVSYEQYF
>TRBV30|NA|TRBJ1-4
CAWRRDSLGTNEKLFF
>TRBV4-2|NA|TRBJ1-1
CASSQVGGNTEAFF
>TRBV9|NA|TRBJ1-6
CASSVESSYNSPLHF
>TRBV19|NA|TRBJ2-3
CASTLGGTSTDTQYF
>TRBV9|NA|TRBJ2-1
CASSAGTASSYNEQFF
>TRBV7-3|NA|TRBJ2-6
CASSPHRRSGANVLTF
>TRBV19|NA|TRBJ2-7
CASSMENLSDSYEQYF
>TRBV7-8|NA|TRBJ2-5
CASSPDGWEKETQYF
>TRBV7-2|NA|TRBJ2-3
CASSTQTSGRRSDTQYF
>TRBV6-5|once|TRBJ1-1
CASSYSQGNTEAFF
>TRBV7-3|NA|TRBJ1-1
CASSLFRQGRTEAFF
>TRBV5-4|few|TRBJ1-6
CASRGQGTYNSPLHF
>TRBV25-1|NA|TRBJ2-1
CASSALSGVGSEQFF
>TRBV28|NA|TRBJ2-4
CAPPGEIKNIQYF
>TRBV7-2|NA|TRBJ1-6
CASSKNRVGYNSPLHF
>TRBV2|NA|TRBJ2-3
CASSGLAGPSTDTQYF
>TRBV5-1|NA|TRBJ1-2
CASSSDPLRNYGYTF
>TRBV7-3|NA|TRBJ2-2
CASSPQPSGGGGELFF
>TRBV19|once|TRBJ2-2
CASSISPAGELFF
>TRBV5-1|NA|TRBJ1-1
CASNQAMNTEAFF
>TRBV4-2|NA|TRBJ2-3
CASSQDLAYTDTQYF
>TRBV5-1|NA|TRBJ2-3
CASSLGDRTDTQYF
>TRBV7-2|NA|TRBJ2-7
CASSLVTGGASYEQYF
>TRBV5-1|NA|TRBJ1-4
CASSLALTGDGEKLFF
>TRBV5-1|NA|TRBJ1-2
CATQSGMMYTF
>TRBV30|NA|TRBJ2-6
CAWKGTSLSGANVLTF
>TRBV5-1|few|TRBJ2-4
CASSLEGQGGNIQYF